This TCR beta chain was identified in a study of blood T cell repertoires in COVID-19. At the level of the study: From the United States, Italy and Spain came samples of acute and convalescent COVID-19. PBMCs, B-cell-depleted T cells, or T cells were the source of the cDNA or gDNA that made up the material.

Under the authors' procedure: The authors estimated nucleated cell counts from reference gene primer amplification. Assay used: immunoSEQ multiplex PCR; TCRdb lists only in-frame clones, some missing. V and J calls and clone size follow that table, whereas D and trimming were derived from the DNA. The sample has 350,000 to 500,000 clones; nearly 90% are singletons. This clone was observed a single time. Germline-derived CDR1 and CDR2 are SEHNR and FQNEAQ (reference sequence). This CDR3 is built from 17 residues. The V segment lost 3 bases and the J segment 2 bases; nucleotides outside the gene matches: 9.

The specimen was PBMCs or T cells enriched from blood (not recorded which). This clonotype was obtained from a woman aged 18-30 years who had been exposed to COVID-19. This rearrangement joins TRBV7-9 to TRBJ1-5, with 8 nucleotides matching TRBD1. CDR3 residues: CASSLWTGRRGNQPQHF. CDR3 sequence (DNA): TGTGCCAGCAGCTTGTGGACAGGGCGGCGAGGCAATCAGCCCCAGCATTTT.